The 20 T cell receptor beta chains presented below share a single source sample, sequenced in a study of OX40 agonist ivuxolimab in advanced cancers. Libraries were prepared by immunoSEQ multiplex PCR; TCRdb keeps only in-frame clonotypes and omits some of them. The sample records 55,000 to 65,000 clones, 87% being singletons. This material consisted of CD4+ or CD8+ T cells sorted from blood, taken in a trial of the OX40 agonist ivuxolimab. These TCRs come from an adult with an advanced solid tumor such as melanoma, head and neck, liver or kidney cancer.

This clone was detected only once. The V call is TRBV27, the J call TRBJ2-1; the match to TRBD2 covers 10 bases. There are 16 residues in the CDR3. The germline V gene encodes CDR1 MNHEY and CDR2 SMNVEV (reference sequence). The V gene end was trimmed by 1 base and the J gene end by 11 bases; junction bases not matched to a gene: 11. In DNA, the CDR3 is TGTGCCAGCAGTTTATTTGGACTAGCGGTCAATGATAAGCAGTTCTTC. Protein product: CASSLFGLAVNDKQFF.

The V gene is TRBV5-8, the J gene TRBJ2-2, with D possibly TRBD2 on 6 matching bases. The CDR3 loop spans 15 amino acids. Germline CDR1 reads SGHTS; CDR2 reads YDEGEE. Between the trimmed V and J ends, which lost 0 bases and 4 bases, there was a span of 10 bases. The CDR3 sequence is CASSLARDFTGELFF. As DNA, the CDR3 is TGTGCCAGCAGCTTGGCCCGGGACTTCACCGGGGAGCTGTTTTTT.

CDR3 sequence reads: CASNPGAQGSPLHF. The CDR3, as DNA: TGTGCCAGCAACCCGGGAGCTCAGGGGTCACCCCTCCACTTT. This sequence joins TRBV6-5 and TRBJ1-6, with D perhaps matching TRBD1 (6 bases). CDR1 MNHEY and CDR2 SVGAGI come from the germline V gene. The CDR3 is 14 amino acids. V was shortened by 7 bases and J by 10 bases, with 17 bases between the two germline ends.

V is TRBV4-1 and J is TRBJ2-7; possibly TRBD1 or TRBD2 for D (5 bases each). CDR1 is MGHRA and CDR2 is YSYEKL in the germline V gene. The CDR3 extends over 14 amino acids. V lost 4 bases and J 4 bases, leaving 14 bases between the germline ends. This chain's CDR3 is CASSRSGTGYEQYF. CDR3 DNA: TGCGCCAGCAGCCGATCCGGGACGGGGTACGAGCAGTACTTC.

The genes are TRBV7-2 and TRBJ1-2, with D possibly matching TRBD1 (5 bases). The V end lost 4 bases, the J end lost 6 bases, and 9 bases lay between the germline ends. Germline CDR1 and CDR2: SGHTA and FQGNSA. This CDR3 region has 12 residues. For the CDR3, the DNA is TGTGCCAGCAGCTACCGGACAAATGGCTACACCTTC. Amino acids: CASSYRTNGYTF.

The rearrangement uses TRBV11-2 and TRBJ2-1, with D hard to call. This CDR3 contains 14 residues. Trimming took off 5 bases at V and 9 bases at J, with 17 bases between the two ends. The germline V gene has CDR1 SGHAT and CDR2 FQNNGV. This CDR3 is CASSLLGGLAEQFF. CDR3 bases: TGTGCCAGCAGCCTATTAGGCGGTCTCGCTGAGCAGTTCTTC.

The chain couples TRBV30 to TRBJ1-2; D ambiguous. The CDR3 length is 12 residues. Trimming cost V 5 bases and J 7 bases, with 14 bases left between them. Germline lookup yields CDR1 GTSNPN and CDR2 SVGIG (reference sequence). CDR3 residues: CAWQAGKRGYTF. Written as DNA, the CDR3 is TGTGCCTGGCAGGCAGGCAAGCGTGGCTACACCTTC.

The gene calls are TRBV11-3 and TRBJ2-2, with TRBD1 matching over 8 bases. J lost 1 base, V lost 5 bases, and 3 bases had no gene match. The CDR3 loop spans 15 amino acids. Germline values: CDR1 SGHNT, CDR2 YENEEA. As DNA, the CDR3 is TGTGCCAGCAGCCCCGGACAGGGGAACACCGGGGAGCTGTTTTTT. Residues: CASSPGQGNTGELFF.

In this sample, this clone turned up once. In DNA form, the CDR3 reads TGTGCCAGCAGCCGAGGTTTTCGGGAGTACTTC. Protein: CASSRGFREYF. V usage is TRBV6-1 and J usage is TRBJ2-7; unclear D gene. The CDR3 has 11 residues. V was clipped by 6 bases and J by 11 bases, with 14 bases between them. The germline gives CDR1 MNHNS, CDR2 SASEGT.

The chain carries TRBV28 and TRBJ1-4, with D maybe TRBD1 (5 bases). CDR1 and CDR2 from the germline V gene are MDHEN and SYDVKM. The germline V and J ends were trimmed by 5 bases and 3 bases, with 10 bases remaining between them. The CDR3 extends over 14 amino acids. The CDR3 DNA sequence: TGTGCCAGCAGTCTGGGGGGGGCTAATGAAAAACTGTTTTTT. It yields the protein CASSLGGANEKLFF.

The chain couples TRBV5-1 to TRBJ2-7; 7 bases agree with TRBD2. The CDR3 has 15 amino acids. Germline V gene lookup returns CDR1 SGHRS and CDR2 YFSETQ. The V and J ends lost 4 bases and 3 bases, in that order; junction bases with no gene match: 10. The chain's CDR3 is CASSHPGGGIYEQYF. The CDR3 DNA reads as TGCGCCAGCAGCCATCCGGGCGGGGGAATCTACGAGCAGTACTTC.

For the CDR3, the DNA is TGTGCCAGCAGCGGATATGACAGGGGGAGTAACTATGGCTACACCTTC. Amino acids: CASSGYDRGSNYGYTF. The rearrangement links TRBV9 to TRBJ1-2; 9 positions match TRBD1. V was pared by 3 bases and J by 1 base, with 7 bases of the junction left unmatched. The CDR3 is 16 residues long. Germline CDR1 is SGDLS and CDR2 is YYNGEE.

The chain is built from TRBV4-1 and TRBJ2-1, with 7 bases lining up with TRBD1. CDR3 size: 16 residues. With 3 bases clipped from V and 3 bases from J, the junction kept 8 bases outside the gene matches. Germline loops: CDR1 MGHRA, CDR2 YSYEKL. The CDR3 protein is CASSQTARDSYNEQFF. The CDR3, as DNA: TGCGCCAGCAGCCAGACAGCAAGGGACAGCTACAATGAGCAGTTCTTC.

This chain's CDR3 is CSVKGPGMNTEAFF. As DNA, the CDR3 is TGCAGCGTTAAAGGCCCCGGCATGAACACTGAAGCTTTCTTT. The J gene is TRBJ1-1, the V gene TRBV29-1; D is unclear. V dropped 5 bases and J dropped 0 bases, with 13 bases sitting between them. Looked up from germline, CDR1 is SQVTM and CDR2 is ANQGSEA. The CDR3 has 14 residues.

The chain is built from TRBV30 and TRBJ1-1; D may be TRBD1 (6 bases). Germline V gene sequence: CDR1 GTSNPN, CDR2 SVGIG (reference sequence). This CDR3 region has 11 residues. Trimming took 2 bases from V and 6 from J, leaving 7 bases between them. As DNA, the CDR3 is TGTGCCTGGAGTCGACAGGCTGAAGCTTTCTTT. It yields the protein CAWSRQAEAFF. The full variable domain, with the rest looked up from reference TRBV30 and TRBJ1-1, is SQTIHQWPATLVQPVGSPLSLECTVEGTSNPNLYWYRQAAGRGLQLLFYSVGIGQISSEVPQNLSASRPQDRQFILSSKKLLLSDSGFYLCAWSRQAEAFFGQGTRLTVV.

This chain uses TRBV2 with TRBJ1-1, with 8 bases identical to TRBD1. The CDR3 is 14 amino acids. V lost 7 bases and J lost 2; bases outside the gene matches: 6. In germline, CDR1 is SNHLY, CDR2 FYNNEI. The CDR3 region is CASINGQGNTEAFF. DNA of the CDR3: TGTGCCAGCATTAACGGACAGGGAAACACTGAAGCTTTCTTT.

In this sample, this clone turned up a few times. V is TRBV4-1 and J is TRBJ2-3, with 9 bases identical to TRBD1. J gave up 2 bases and V 4 bases, and 13 bases lay outside the gene matches. This CDR3 contains 18 residues. Per germline, CDR1 MGHRA and CDR2 YSYEKL. CDR3 sequence reads: CASSPAWRDRELTDTQYF. As DNA, the CDR3 is TGCGCCAGCAGCCCAGCTTGGAGGGACAGGGAACTCACAGATACGCAGTATTTT.

The chain couples TRBV5-1 to TRBJ2-7; 7 positions agree with TRBD1. J was trimmed by 3 bases and V by 4 bases; bases with no gene match: 10. This CDR3 is built from 15 residues. Germline V gene data show CDR1 as SGHRS and CDR2 as YFSETQ. The CDR3, as DNA: TGCGCCAGCAGCCAACAGGGGTCAGGGCTCTACGAGCAGTACTTC. This gives the protein CASSQQGSGLYEQYF.

The gene calls are TRBV7-2 and TRBJ2-7; D assignment may be TRBD1 or TRBD2 (5 bases each). Deletions cut 5 bases from V and 9 bases from J, with 14 bases between. The V gene's germline CDR1 is SGHTA and CDR2 FQGNSA. This CDR3 comprises 12 residues. Here the CDR3 reads CASSPRGERQYF. The DNA of the CDR3 is TGTGCCAGCAGCCCTAGAGGGGAGCGGCAGTACTTC.

Only a few counts were recorded for this clone. The chain uses TRBV19 and TRBJ1-5; D unclear. The CDR3 is 14 residues long. V was trimmed by 3 bases and J by 3 bases, leaving 9 bases between them. Germline V gene data show CDR1 as LNHDA and CDR2 as SQIVND (reference sequence). The CDR3, as DNA: TGTGCCAGTAGTATTGAACCGACCAATCAGCCCCAGCATTTT. Translating gives CASSIEPTNQPQHF.